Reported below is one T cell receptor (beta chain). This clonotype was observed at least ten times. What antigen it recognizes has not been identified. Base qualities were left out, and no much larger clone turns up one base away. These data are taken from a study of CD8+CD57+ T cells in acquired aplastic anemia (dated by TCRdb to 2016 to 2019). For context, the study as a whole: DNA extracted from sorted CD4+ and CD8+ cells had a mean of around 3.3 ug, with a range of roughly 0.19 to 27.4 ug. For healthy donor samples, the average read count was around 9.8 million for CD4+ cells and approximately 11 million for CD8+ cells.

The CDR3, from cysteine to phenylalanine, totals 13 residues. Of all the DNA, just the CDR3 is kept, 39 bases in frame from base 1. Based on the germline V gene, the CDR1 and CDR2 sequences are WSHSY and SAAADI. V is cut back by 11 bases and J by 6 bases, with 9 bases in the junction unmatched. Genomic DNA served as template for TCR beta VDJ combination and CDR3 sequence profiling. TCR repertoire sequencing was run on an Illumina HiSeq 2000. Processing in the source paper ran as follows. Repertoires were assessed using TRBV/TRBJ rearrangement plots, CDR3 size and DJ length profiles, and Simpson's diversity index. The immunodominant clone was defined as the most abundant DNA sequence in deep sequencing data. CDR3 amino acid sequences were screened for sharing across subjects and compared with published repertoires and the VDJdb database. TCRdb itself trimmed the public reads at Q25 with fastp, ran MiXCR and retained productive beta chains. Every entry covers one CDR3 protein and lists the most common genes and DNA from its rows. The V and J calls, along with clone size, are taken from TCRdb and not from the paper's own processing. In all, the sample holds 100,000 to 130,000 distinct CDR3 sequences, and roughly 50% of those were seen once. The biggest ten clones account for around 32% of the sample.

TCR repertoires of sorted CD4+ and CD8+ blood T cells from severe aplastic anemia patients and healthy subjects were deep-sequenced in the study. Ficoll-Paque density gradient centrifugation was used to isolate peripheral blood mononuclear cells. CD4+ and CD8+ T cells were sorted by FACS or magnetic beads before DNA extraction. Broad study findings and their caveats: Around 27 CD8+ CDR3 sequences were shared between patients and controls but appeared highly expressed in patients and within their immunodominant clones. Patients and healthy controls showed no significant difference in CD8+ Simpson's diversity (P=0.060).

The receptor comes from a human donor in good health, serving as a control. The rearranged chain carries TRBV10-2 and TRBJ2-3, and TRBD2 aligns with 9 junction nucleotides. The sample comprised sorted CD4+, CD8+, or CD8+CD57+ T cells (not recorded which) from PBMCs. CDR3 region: CAARGGASDTQYF. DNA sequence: TGCGCCGCACGCGGGGGGGCATCCGATACGCAGTATTTT.